This T cell receptor (beta chain) was captured by sequencing in a study of vaccination effects on CD4 cells after COVID-19. This clone has only a few counts. What it binds is not known. The CDR3 length is 15 residues. Looked up from germline, CDR1 is SEHNR and CDR2 is FQNEAQ (reference sequence). J gave up 3 bases and V 8 bases, and 7 bases lay outside the gene matches. Method: immunoSEQ multiplex PCR; TCRdb's copy keeps in-frame clones and lacks some. The sample includes some 28,000 clones, more than 70% of them seen just once. Within the ViraFEST assay, antigen-specific CD4+ T cells underwent expansion with viral peptide pools prior to sequencing. After less than 11 days in culture, the CD4+ T cells were isolated. Previously uninfected by SARS-CoV-2, the vaccine recipients also showed negative nucleocapsid antibodies. At days 3 and 7, half of the medium was exchanged for IL-2 medium.

This receptor was taken from a human donor who received a COVID-19 vaccine. The chain carries TRBV7-9 and TRBJ2-2; 9 positions agree with TRBD2. The specimen comprised CD4+ T cells from PBMCs cultured with SARS-CoV-2 spike peptides, sampled before COVID-19 vaccination. The CDR3 is CASSQRGADTGELFF. The CDR3 DNA reads as TGTGCCAGCTCTCAGCGGGGGGCTGACACCGGGGAGCTGTTTTTT.